This T cell receptor (beta chain) was sequenced for a study of a mutant IDH1 vaccine in newly diagnosed glioma. Overall study: Vaccines began 4-6 weeks after radiotherapy alone, or with temozolomide cycles. Earlier treatment was radiotherapy, temozolomide, or both, with most getting both.

The table came from immunoSEQ multiplex PCR; TCRdb's copy has only in-frame clones and leaves some out. This table has about 30,000 clones, about 80% appearing once. In regard to this clone: Antigen: not known.

Time point here: week 5, during vaccination. It was 300 ug of mutant IDH1 20-mer peptide that made up each vaccine dose, given with topical imiquimod. New WHO grade 3 or 4 IDH1-mutant, ATRX-lost astrocytomas were present in all donors. CDR1 GTSNPN and CDR2 SVGIG come from the germline V gene (reference sequence). V lost 0 bases and J 5 bases, leaving 10 bases between the germline ends. This CDR3 is 14 amino acids long. The clonotype originates from a man in his thirties or forties with glioma. The sequenced sample was PBMCs, obtained from a glioma patient whose treatment included an IDH1 peptide vaccine. The chain has TRBV30 and TRBJ2-2; D call uncertain. The CDR3 region is CAWSVLASTGELFF. CDR3 sequence (DNA): TGTGCCTGGAGTGTATTGGCTTCAACCGGGGAGCTGTTTTTT.